This TCR beta chain appears in the sequencing data of a study of blood T cell repertoires in COVID-19. Assay used: immunoSEQ multiplex PCR; TCRdb lists only in-frame clones, some missing. This table holds more than 95,000 clones, 92% found once. After removal of 3 bases from V and 9 bases from J, the junction contained 8 bases not matched to a gene. The CDR3 length is 15 residues. Per the germline V gene, CDR1 is WSHSY and CDR2 is SAAADI. The sequence was collected from a man aged 50 to 59 with COVID-19, enrolled during active disease. V gene TRBV10-2 combines with J gene TRBJ2-2, with 9 positions matching TRBD1. The sample consisted of peripheral blood. The CDR3 protein is CASSEVQGASRELFF. Here the CDR3 DNA reads TGCGCCAGCAGTGAAGTACAGGGGGCAAGTAGGGAGCTGTTTTTT.